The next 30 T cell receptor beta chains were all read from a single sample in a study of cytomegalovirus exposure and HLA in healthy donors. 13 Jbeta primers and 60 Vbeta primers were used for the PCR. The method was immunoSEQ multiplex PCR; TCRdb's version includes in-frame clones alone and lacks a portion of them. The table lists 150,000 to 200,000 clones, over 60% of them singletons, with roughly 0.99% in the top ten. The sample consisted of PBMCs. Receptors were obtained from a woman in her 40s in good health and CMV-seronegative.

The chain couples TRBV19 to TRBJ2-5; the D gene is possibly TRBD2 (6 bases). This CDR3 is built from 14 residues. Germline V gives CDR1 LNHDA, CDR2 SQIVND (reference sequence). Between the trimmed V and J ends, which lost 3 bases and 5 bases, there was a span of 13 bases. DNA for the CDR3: TGTGCCAGTAGTATCGGGCTCGGGAGTGAGACCCAGTACTTC. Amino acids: CASSIGLGSETQYF.

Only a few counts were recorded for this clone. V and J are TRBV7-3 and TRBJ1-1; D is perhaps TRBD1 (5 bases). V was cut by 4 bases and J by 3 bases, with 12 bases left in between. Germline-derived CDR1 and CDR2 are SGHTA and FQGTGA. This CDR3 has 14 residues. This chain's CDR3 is CASSSGREYTEAFF. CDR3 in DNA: TGTGCCAGCAGCTCAGGGAGGGAATACACTGAAGCTTTCTTT.

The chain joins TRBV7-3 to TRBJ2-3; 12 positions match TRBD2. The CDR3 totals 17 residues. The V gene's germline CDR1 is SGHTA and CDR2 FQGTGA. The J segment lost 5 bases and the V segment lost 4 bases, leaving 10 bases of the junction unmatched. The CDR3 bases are TGTGCCAGCAGCTCGTCTAGCGGGAGGGCCCGGGGAGATACGCAGTATTTT. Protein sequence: CASSSSSGRARGDTQYF. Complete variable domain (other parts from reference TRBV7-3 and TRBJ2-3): GAGVSQTPSNKVTEKGKYVELRCDPISGHTALYWYRQSLGQGPEFLIYFQGTGAADDSGLPNDRFFAVRPEGSVSTLKIQRTERGDSAVYLCASSSSSGRARGDTQYFGPGTRLTVL.

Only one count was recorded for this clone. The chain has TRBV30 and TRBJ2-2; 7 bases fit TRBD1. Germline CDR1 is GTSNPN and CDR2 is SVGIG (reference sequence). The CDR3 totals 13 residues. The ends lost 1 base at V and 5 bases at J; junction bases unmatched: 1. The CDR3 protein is CAWSGQGTGELFF. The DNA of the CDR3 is TGTGCCTGGAGTGGACAGGGAACCGGGGAGCTGTTTTTT.

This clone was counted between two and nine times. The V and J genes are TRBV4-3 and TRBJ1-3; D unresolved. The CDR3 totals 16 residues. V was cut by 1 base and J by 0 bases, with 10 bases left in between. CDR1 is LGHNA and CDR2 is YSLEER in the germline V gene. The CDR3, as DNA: TGCGCCAGCAGCCAAGGTGTGTCAAACTCTGGAAACACCATATATTTT. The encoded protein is CASSQGVSNSGNTIYF.

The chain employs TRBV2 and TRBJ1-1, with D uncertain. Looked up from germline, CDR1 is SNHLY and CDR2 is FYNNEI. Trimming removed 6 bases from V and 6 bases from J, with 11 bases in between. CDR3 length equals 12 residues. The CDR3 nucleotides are TGTGCCAGCAGGACAAGAGACCCTGAAGCTTTCTTT. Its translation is CASRTRDPEAFF.

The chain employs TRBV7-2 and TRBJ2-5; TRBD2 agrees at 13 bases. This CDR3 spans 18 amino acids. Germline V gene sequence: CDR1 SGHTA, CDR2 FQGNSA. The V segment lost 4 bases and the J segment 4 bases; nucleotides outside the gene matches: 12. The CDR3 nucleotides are TGTGCCAGCAGCTCCCCCTGGACTAGCGGGAGAGAAACAGAGACCCAGTACTTC. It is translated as CASSSPWTSGRETETQYF.

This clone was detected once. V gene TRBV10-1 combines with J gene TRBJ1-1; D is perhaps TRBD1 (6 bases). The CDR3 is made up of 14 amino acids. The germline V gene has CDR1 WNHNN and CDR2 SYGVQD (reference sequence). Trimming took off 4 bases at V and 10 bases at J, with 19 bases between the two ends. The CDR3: CASSAGVVRSSAFF. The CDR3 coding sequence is TGCGCCAGCAGTGCAGGGGTCGTTCGAAGCTCAGCTTTCTTT.

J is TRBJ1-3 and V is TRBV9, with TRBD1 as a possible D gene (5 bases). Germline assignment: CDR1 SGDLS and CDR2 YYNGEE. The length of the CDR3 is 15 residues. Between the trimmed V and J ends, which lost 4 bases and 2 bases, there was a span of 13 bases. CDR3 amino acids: CASSTSRGTGNTIYF. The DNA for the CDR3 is TGTGCCAGCAGCACTTCAAGGGGTACTGGAAACACCATATATTTT. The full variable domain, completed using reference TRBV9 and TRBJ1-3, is DSGVTQTPKHLITATGQRVTLRCSPRSGDLSVYWYQQSLDQGLQFLIQYYNGEERAKGNILERFSAQQFPDLHSELNLSSLELGDSALYFCASSTSRGTGNTIYFGEGSWLTVV.

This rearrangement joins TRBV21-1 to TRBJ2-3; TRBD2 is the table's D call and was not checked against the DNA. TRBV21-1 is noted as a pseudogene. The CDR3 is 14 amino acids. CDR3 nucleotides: TGTGCCAGCAGCCGCACAGAGGGAGCAGATACGCAGTATTTT. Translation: CASSRTEGADTQYF.

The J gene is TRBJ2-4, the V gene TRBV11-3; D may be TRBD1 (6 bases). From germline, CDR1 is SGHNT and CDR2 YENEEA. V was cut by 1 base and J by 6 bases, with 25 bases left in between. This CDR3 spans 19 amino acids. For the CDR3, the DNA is TGTGCCAGCAGCTTAGGGGGACGGCAGGGGATTCGTTCTAGAAACATTCAGTACTTC. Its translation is CASSLGGRQGIRSRNIQYF.

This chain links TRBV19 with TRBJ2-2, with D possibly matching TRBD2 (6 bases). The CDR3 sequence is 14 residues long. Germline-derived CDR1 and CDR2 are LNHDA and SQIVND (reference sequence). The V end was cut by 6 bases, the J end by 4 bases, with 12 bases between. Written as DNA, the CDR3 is TGTGCCAGTAGGGGCGGGGACGGCACCGGGGAGCTGTTTTTT. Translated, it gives CASRGGDGTGELFF.

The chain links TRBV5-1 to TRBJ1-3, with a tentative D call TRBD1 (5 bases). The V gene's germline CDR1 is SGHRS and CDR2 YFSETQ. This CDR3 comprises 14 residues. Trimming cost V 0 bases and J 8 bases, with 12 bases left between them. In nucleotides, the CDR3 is TGCGCCAGCAGCTTGGCCGGCAGGGCCGACACCATATATTTT. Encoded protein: CASSLAGRADTIYF.

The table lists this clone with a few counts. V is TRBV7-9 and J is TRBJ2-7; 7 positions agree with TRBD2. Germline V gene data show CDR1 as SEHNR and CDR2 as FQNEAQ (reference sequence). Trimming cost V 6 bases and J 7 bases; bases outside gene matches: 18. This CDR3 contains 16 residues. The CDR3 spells CASSRATGLGAREQYF. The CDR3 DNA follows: TGTGCCAGCAGTCGAGCGACCGGACTAGGGGCGCGTGAGCAGTACTTC.

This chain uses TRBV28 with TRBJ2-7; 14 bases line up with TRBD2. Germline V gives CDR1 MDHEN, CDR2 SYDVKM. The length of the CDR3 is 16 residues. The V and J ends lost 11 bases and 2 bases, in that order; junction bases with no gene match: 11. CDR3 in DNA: TGTGCCCCCACGGGACTAGCGGGAGTTCCTCCCTACGAGCAGTACGTC. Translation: CAPTGLAGVPPYEQYV.

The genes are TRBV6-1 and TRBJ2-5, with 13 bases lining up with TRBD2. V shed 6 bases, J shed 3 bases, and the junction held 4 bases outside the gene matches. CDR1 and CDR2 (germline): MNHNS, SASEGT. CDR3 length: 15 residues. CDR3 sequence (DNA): TGTGCCAGCAGAGGACTAGCGGGAGCCAAAGAGACCCAGTACTTC. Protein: CASRGLAGAKETQYF.

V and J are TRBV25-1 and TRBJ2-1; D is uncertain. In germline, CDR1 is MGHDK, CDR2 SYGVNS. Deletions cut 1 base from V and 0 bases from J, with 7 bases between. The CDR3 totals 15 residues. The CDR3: CASSELRPSYNEQFF. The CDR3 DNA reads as TGTGCCAGCAGTGAATTGCGTCCCTCCTACAATGAGCAGTTCTTC. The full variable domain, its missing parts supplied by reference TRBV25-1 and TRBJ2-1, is EADIYQTPRYLVIGTGKKITLECSQTMGHDKMYWYQQDPGMELHLIHYSYGVNSTEKGDLSSESTVSRIRTEHFPLTLESARPSHTSQYLCASSELRPSYNEQFFGPGTRLTVL.

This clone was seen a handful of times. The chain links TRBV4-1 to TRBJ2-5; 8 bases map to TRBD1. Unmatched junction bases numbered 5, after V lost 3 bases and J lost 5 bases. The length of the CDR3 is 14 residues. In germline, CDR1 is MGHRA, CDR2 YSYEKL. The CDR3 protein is CASSQAGQVETQYF. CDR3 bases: TGCGCCAGCAGCCAGGCGGGACAGGTGGAGACCCAGTACTTC.

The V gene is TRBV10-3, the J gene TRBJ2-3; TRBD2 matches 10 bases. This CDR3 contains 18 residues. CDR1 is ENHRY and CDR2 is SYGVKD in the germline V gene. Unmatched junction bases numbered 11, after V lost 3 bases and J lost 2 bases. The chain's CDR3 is CAISDSGTSAIDTDTQYF. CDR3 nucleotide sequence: TGTGCCATCAGTGACTCCGGGACTAGCGCAATCGACACAGATACGCAGTATTTT.

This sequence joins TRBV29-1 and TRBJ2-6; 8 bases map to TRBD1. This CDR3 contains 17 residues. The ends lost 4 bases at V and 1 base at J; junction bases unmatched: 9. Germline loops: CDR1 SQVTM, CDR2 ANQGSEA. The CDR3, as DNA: TGCAGCGTTGTTTATCAGGGGGCATTGTCTGGGGCCAACGTCCTGACTTTC. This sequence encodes CSVVYQGALSGANVLTF.

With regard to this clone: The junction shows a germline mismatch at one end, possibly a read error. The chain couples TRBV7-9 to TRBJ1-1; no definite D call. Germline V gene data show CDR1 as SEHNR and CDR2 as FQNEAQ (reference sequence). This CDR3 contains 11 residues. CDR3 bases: TGTTCCAGCGCGCATCACACTGAAGCTTTCTTT. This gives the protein CSSAHHTEAFF.

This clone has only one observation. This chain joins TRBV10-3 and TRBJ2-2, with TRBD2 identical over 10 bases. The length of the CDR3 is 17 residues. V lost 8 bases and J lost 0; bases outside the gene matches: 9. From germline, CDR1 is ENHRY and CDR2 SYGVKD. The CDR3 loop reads CAISASGSTTNTGELFF. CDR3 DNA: TGTGCCATCTCCGCTAGCGGGAGTACTACGAACACCGGGGAGCTGTTTTTT.

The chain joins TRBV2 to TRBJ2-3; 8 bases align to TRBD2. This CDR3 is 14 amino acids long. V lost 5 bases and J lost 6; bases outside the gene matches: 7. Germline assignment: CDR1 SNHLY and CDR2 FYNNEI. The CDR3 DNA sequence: TGTGCCAGCAGTTCAGCGGGAGCCACGGATACGCAGTATTTT. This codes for CASSSAGATDTQYF.

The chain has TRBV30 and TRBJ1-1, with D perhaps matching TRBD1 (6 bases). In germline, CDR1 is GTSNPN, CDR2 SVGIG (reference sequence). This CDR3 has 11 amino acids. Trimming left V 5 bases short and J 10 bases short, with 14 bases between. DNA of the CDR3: TGTGCCTGGGGTCCAAGGGGGGGAGCTTTCTTT. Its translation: CAWGPRGGAFF.

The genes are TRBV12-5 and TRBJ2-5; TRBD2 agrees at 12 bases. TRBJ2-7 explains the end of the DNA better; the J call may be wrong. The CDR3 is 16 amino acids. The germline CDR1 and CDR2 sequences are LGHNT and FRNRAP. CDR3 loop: CASGLRLAGGGHEQYF. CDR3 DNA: TGTGCTAGTGGTTTGAGGCTAGCGGGAGGGGGACACGAGCAGTACTTC.

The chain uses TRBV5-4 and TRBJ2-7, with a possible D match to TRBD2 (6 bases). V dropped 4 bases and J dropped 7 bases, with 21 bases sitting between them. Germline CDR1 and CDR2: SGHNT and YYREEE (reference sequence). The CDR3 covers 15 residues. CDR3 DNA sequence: TGTGCCAGCAGCCCGGATGCTAGCGCACGGTGGGAGCAGTACTTC. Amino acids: CASSPDASARWEQYF.

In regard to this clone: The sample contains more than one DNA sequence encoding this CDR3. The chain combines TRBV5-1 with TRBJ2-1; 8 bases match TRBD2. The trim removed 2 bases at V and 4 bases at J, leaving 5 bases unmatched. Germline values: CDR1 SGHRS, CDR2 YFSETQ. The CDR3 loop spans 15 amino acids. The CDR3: CASSLGLAGYNEQFF. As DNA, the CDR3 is TGCGCCAGCAGCTTAGGGCTAGCGGGTTACAATGAGCAGTTCTTC.

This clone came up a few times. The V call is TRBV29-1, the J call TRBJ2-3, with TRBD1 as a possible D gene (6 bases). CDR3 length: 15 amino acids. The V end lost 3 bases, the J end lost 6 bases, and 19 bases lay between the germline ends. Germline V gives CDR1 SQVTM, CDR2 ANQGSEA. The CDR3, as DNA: TGCAGCGTTGATTGGCGGCAGGGGCGTCCCGATACGCAGTATTTT. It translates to CSVDWRQGRPDTQYF.

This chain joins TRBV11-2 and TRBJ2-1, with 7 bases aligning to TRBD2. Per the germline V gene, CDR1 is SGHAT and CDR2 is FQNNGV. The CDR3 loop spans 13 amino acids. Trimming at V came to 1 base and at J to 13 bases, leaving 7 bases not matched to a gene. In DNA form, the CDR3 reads TGTGCCAGCAGCTTAGGCGGGGAGGGCGGACAGTTCTTC. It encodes CASSLGGEGGQFF.

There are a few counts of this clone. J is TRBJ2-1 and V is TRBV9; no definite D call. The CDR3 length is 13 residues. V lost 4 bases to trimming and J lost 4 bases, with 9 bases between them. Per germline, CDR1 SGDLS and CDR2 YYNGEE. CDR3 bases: TGTGCCAGCAGCCACGACACATACAATGAGCAGTTCTTC. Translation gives CASSHDTYNEQFF.